Following are 6 T cell receptor beta chains from one sample sequenced in a study of CD8 T cells in ankylosing spondylitis. Their antigens are not known. One entry per CDR3 protein, called by TCRdb with MiXCR from the 5' RACE reads. The sample yields some 800,000 distinct CDR3 sequences, about an eighth seen once. Findings of the study overall: Blood of patients with ankylosing spondylitis appeared to be characterized by a TCR beta motif of several highly homologous variants.

The sequenced sample was blood, either unsorted or a sorted T cell fraction (not recorded which). These TCRs come from a male donor with ankylosing spondylitis.

This clonotype came up a few times. This sequence joins TRBV20-1 and TRBJ1-2; D call uncertain. There are 14 residues in the CDR3. V shed 3 bases and J shed 4 bases, with 15 bases lying between them. Germline loops: CDR1 DFQATT, CDR2 SNEGSKA (reference sequence). The CDR3 sequence: CSARSVGAGYGYTF. The CDR3 DNA is TGCAGTGCTAGGTCAGTGGGAGCCGGCTATGGCTACACCTTC.

The chain links TRBV20-1 to TRBJ2-7; D unclear. CDR1 DFQATT and CDR2 SNEGSKA come from the germline V gene (reference sequence). Trimming removed 1 base at V and 0 bases at J, with 7 bases between. CDR3 length: 13 residues. CDR3 residues: CSARGGGSYEQYF. For the CDR3, the DNA is TGCAGTGCTAGAGGCGGCGGCTCCTACGAGCAGTACTTC.

The chain joins TRBV28 to TRBJ2-7; 7 positions match TRBD2. The V gene end was trimmed by 2 bases and the J gene end by 4 bases; junction bases not matched to a gene: 8. CDR3 size: 15 residues. CDR1 and CDR2 (germline): MDHEN, SYDVKM. CDR3 coding DNA: TGTGCCAGCAGTTTACTAGCGGTTCCCGGATACGAGCAGTACTTC. Translated, it gives CASSLLAVPGYEQYF.

V is TRBV11-3 and J is TRBJ2-1; perhaps D is TRBD1 or TRBD2 (6 bases each). CDR3 size: 13 residues. V was clipped by 4 bases and J by 9 bases, with 13 bases between them. CDR1 is SGHNT, CDR2 YENEEA, per germline. CDR3 sequence: CASSSVQGGEQFF. In DNA, the CDR3 is TGTGCCAGCAGCTCCGTACAGGGAGGTGAGCAGTTCTTC.

The chain is built from TRBV4-3 and TRBJ2-3; no clear D gene. This CDR3 is built from 15 residues. Germline CDR1 and CDR2: LGHNA and YSLEER. Trimming cost V 0 bases and J 4 bases, with 11 bases left between them. The CDR3 loop is CASSQDGRRADTQYF. The CDR3, as DNA: TGCGCCAGCAGCCAAGATGGTAGACGCGCAGATACGCAGTATTTT.

This sequence joins TRBV20-1 and TRBJ2-1, with D possibly being TRBD2 (7 bases). V gave up 3 bases and J gave up 5 bases, with 8 bases separating them. The CDR3 covers 12 residues. Germline-derived CDR1 and CDR2 are DFQATT and SNEGSKA (reference sequence). CDR3 coding DNA: TGCAGTGCTAGCGGGGGGCACAATGAGCAGTTCTTC. As protein: CSASGGHNEQFF.